This TCR beta chain stems from a study of chemoradiotherapy in HPV16-positive cancers. Study in general: Candidate HPV-specific clones and shared TCR motifs came from a couple of HPV16-positive patients. Study results and caveats: The functional HPV-specific definition rests on just a couple of HPV16-positive patients. Better recurrence-free survival went with HPV-responsive T-cell expansion in HPV16-positive patients.

The germline V gene has CDR1 SGHTA and CDR2 FQGNSA. This CDR3 contains 19 residues. Unmatched junction bases numbered 14, after V lost 6 bases and J lost 0 bases. Samples were taken several times over chemoradiotherapy. In regard to this clone: Its antigen is unknown.

The protocol was immunoSEQ multiplex PCR, while the TCRdb copy is restricted to in-frame clones and leaves out a portion. The data show 8,000 or so clones, roughly 70% seen once. This specimen was taken from a patient who underwent chemoradiotherapy. The sequence came from a human donor with HPV-associated anogenital cancer. The chain links TRBV7-2 to TRBJ2-1; 10 nucleotides align to TRBD2. CDR3 sequence: CASSRYPSGGPSSYNEQFF. The DNA for the CDR3 is TGTGCCAGCAGTCGATACCCTAGCGGGGGACCTAGCTCCTACAATGAGCAGTTCTTC.